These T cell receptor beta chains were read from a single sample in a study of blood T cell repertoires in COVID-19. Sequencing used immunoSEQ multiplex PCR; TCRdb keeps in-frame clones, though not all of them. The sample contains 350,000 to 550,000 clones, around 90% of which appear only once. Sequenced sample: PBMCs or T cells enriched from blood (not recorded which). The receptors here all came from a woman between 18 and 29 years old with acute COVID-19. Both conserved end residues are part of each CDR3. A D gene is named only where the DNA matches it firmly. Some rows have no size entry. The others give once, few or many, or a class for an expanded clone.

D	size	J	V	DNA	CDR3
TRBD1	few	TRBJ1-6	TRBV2	TGTGCCAGCAGTGGAACCTCAGGGGGATGGAGTTCACCCCTCCACTTT	CASSGTSGGWSSPLHF
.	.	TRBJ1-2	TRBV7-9	TGTGCCAGCAGCTCCGGGACAACCGGAATCTATGGCTACACCTTC	CASSSGTTGIYGYTF
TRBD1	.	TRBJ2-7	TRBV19	TGTGCCAGTAGACGGGACAGGGGGCCCTACGAGCAGTACTTC	CASRRDRGPYEQYF
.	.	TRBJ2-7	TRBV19	TGTGCCAGTAGCCCTAAGATGTCCTACGAGCAGTACTTC	CASSPKMSYEQYF
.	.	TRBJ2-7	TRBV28	TGTGCCAGCAGCTTGGACTTCCTCTCCTACGAGCAGTACTTC	CASSLDFLSYEQYF
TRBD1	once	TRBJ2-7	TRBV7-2	TGTGCCAGCAGCCCTGGACAGGGGGCGAACGTGGACGAGCAGTACTTC	CASSPGQGANVDEQYF
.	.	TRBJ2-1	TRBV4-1	TGCGCCAGCAGCCATTCTAGGGGGGACTACTCCTACAATGAGCAGTTCTTC	CASSHSRGDYSYNEQFF
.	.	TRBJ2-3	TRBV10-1	TGCGCCAGCAGCCACGGGAGCACAGATACGCAGTATTTT	CASSHGSTDTQYF
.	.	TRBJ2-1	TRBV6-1	TGTGCCAGCAGTGATTGGTGGCTAGCGACCTCCTCGGGGAATGAGCAGTTCTTC	CASSDWWLATSSGNEQFF
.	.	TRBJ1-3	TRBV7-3	TGTGCCAGCAGCTCCGGACAGGGAAACACCATATATTTT	CASSSGQGNTIYF
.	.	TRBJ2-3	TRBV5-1	TGCGCCAGCACGGTCTTCGGCGGGAGCACAGATACGCAGTATTTT	CASTVFGGSTDTQYF
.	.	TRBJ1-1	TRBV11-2	TGTGCCAGCAGCTTAAGGACGAGGAGGATGAACACTGAAGCTTTCTTT	CASSLRTRRMNTEAFF
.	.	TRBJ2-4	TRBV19	TGTGCCAGTAGTACGACCGGACAGCTAGCCAAAAACATTCAGTACTTC	CASSTTGQLAKNIQYF
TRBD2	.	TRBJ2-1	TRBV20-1	TGCAGTGCTAGTGGTCGGGAGGGCCCTTCCTACAATGAGCAGTTCTTC	CSASGREGPSYNEQFF
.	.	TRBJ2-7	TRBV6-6	TGTGCCAGCAGGCAAGGAGAATACGAGCAGTACTTC	CASRQGEYEQYF
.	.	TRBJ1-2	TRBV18	TGTGCCAGCTCCCAAGAAACGGACTATGGCTACACCTTC	CASSQETDYGYTF
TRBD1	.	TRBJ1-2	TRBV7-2	TGTGCCAGCAGCTTAGTGGGACAGGGGTTGATAGGCTACACCTTC	CASSLVGQGLIGYTF
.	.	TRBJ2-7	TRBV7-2	TGTGCCAGCAGCCGCGGCATCGCGGGACCAACCTACGAGCAGTACTTC	CASSRGIAGPTYEQYF
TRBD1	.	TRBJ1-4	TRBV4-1	TGCGCCAGCAGCCTCCGACAGGGGAAGGGTAATGAAAAACTGTTTTTT	CASSLRQGKGNEKLFF
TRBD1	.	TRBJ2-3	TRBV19	TGTGCCAGTAGTCTACGTGGGGACAGGGAAGTAACAGATACGCAGTATTTT	CASSLRGDREVTDTQYF
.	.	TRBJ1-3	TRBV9	TGTGCCAGCAGCGTAGAGCCGGTCTCCGGGAACACCATATATTTT	CASSVEPVSGNTIYF
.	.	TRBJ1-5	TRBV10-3	TGTGCCATCAGTGCCCTCGAGAGCAATCAGCCCCAGCATTTT	CAISALESNQPQHF
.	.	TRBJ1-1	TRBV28	TGTGCCAGCAGTTTCAACAGGGTTACTGAAGCTTTCTTT	CASSFNRVTEAFF
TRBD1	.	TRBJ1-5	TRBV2	TGTGCCAGCAGAGTGACAGGGGCTAGCAATCAGCCCCAGCATTTT	CASRVTGASNQPQHF
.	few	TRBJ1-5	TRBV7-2	TGTGCCAGCAGCTTAGTTGGACACCCTAGCAATCAGCCCCAGCATTTT	CASSLVGHPSNQPQHF
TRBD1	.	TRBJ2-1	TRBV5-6	TGTGCCAGCAGCCAAGGACAGGGGGCCCACAATGAGCAGTTCTTC	CASSQGQGAHNEQFF
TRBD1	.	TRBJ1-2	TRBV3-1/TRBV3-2	TGTGCCAGCAGCCCCCGACAGGGGGCAGTCACCTTC	CASSPRQGAVTF
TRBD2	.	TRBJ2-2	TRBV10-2	TGCGCCAGCAGGAAAGCGGGAGGGCCCTATTTGACCGGGGAGCTGTTTTTT	CASRKAGGPYLTGELFF
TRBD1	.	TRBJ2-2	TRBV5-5	TGTGCCAGCAGCCACCCCGGGACAGGGAACACCGGGGAGCTGTTTTTT	CASSHPGTGNTGELFF
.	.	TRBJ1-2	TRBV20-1	TGCAGTGCCCGACCTTCTAGCGGCTACACCTTC	CSARPSSGYTF
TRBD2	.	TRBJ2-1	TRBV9	TGTGCCAGCAGCGAAAGCGGGGGGAGCTCCTACAATGAGCAGTTCTTC	CASSESGGSSYNEQFF
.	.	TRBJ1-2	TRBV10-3	TGTGCCATCAAGGTGGGGGAGGACTATGGCTACACCTTC	CAIKVGEDYGYTF
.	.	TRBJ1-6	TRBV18	TGTGCCAGCTCACCGGACAACTCACCCCTCCACTTT	CASSPDNSPLHF
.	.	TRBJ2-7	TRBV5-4	TGTGCCAGCAGCTTCAGATCCGAGCAGTACTTC	CASSFRSEQYF
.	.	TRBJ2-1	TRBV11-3	TGTGCCAGCAGCTTAGAAGGAGGTACCTACAATGAGCAGTTCTTC	CASSLEGGTYNEQFF
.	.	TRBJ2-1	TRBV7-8	TGTGCCAGCAGCTTAAGACTAGATTCCAATGAGCAGTTCTTC	CASSLRLDSNEQFF
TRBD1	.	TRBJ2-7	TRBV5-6	TGTGCCAGCAGCTTGCCCGAGATGACAGGGGTTGAGCAGTACTTC	CASSLPEMTGVEQYF